This T cell receptor beta chain was sequenced during a study of T cells after yellow fever vaccination. Germline CDR1 is SGHTA and CDR2 is FQGTGA. CDR3 size: 17 residues. V trimming: 5 bases; J trimming: 8 bases; junction bases outside the gene matches: 11. TCRdb used MiXCR to reprocess the 5' RACE reads, holding one entry per CDR3 protein. The table lists over 150,000 distinct CDR3 sequences, 6.5% to 8.5% of them singletons. Here the sequenced sample was CD4+ T cells sorted from PBMCs, taken about 5 days after the first yellow fever vaccination. The clonotype comes from a man aged 18 to 29 who received the YFV17D yellow fever vaccine. This chain uses TRBV7-3 with TRBJ1-6, with 11 bases aligning to TRBD1. The CDR3 coding sequence is TGTGCCAGCAGCCAAGCCGGGACAGGGGGACCGGATTCACCCCTCCACTTT. It encodes CASSQAGTGGPDSPLHF.